The subject of this entry is one TCR beta chain. Its binding antigen is unknown. Per-nucleotide qualities are absent, and no much larger clonotype sits a single base away. The data belong to a study of blood T cell repertoires in COVID-19 (TCRdb year 2020). Looking at the study overall: Samples covering the acute and convalescent phases of COVID-19 were provided by collaborators in the United States, Italy and Spain. The material from the prospective study consisted of cDNA or gDNA derived from T cells, B-cell-depleted T cells, or PBMCs. The dataset comprised deeply sampled blood TCRbeta repertoires from subjects exposed to, actively infected with, or recovered from COVID-19. The repertoires were made available in a free public database intended to serve as a resource for research on the immune response to SARS-CoV-2. The samples were drawn from two sources: the first 160 participants of the ongoing ImmuneRACE study, and over 1,000 subjects contributed by 6 global collaborators. Sample metadata almost always included a de-identified subject ID, COVID-19 status, age in years and sex. HLA class I and class II types, where available, came from metadata supplied by the sample provider rather than from assay-based typing.

The investigation overall reported the following: The amount of clinical and demographic metadata varied by source and participant and was provided uncurated.

V loses 0 bases, J loses 8 bases, and the germline ends lie 19 bases apart. Looking up the germline V gene yields CDR1 MNHEY and CDR2 SVGEGT. The CDR3, cysteine through phenylalanine, is 17 amino acids long. Only CDR3 DNA is held: 51 bases, read in frame from base 1. Participants in the prospective study were aged about 18 to 100 years, lived in some 24 United States geographic areas, and enrolled through a virtual design. To assign participants to cohorts, the prospective study relied on clinical history that participants themselves reported in a screening survey and a study questionnaire. Recovered participants in ImmuneRACE Cohort 3 were defined as having two consecutive negative NP/OP PCR tests, clearance from a healthcare professional, or resolution of symptoms. Mobile phlebotomists in the prospective study collected whole blood, serum and a nasopharyngeal or oropharyngeal swab from every participant. Participants in the prospective study had the option to provide additional blood draws and questionnaires over an approximately 2-month period. Prospective study blood samples were shipped either frozen or at room temperature before DNA extraction.

The immunoSEQ Assay, a bias-controlled multiplex PCR, was used to amplify TCRbeta CDR3 regions from genomic DNA. In the authors' own workflow: Within the assay, amplification of reference gene primers was used to estimate how many nucleated cells each sample contained. To quantify the absolute abundance of each unique TCRbeta CDR3 rearrangement, sequence reads were collapsed and filtered. For each sample, productive Simpson clonality was calculated as the square root of Simpson's diversity index across productive rearrangements. In its TCRdb copy, this immuneACCESS table keeps in-frame sequences only and misses some clones. Where compared with another copy, unresolved V genes explain less than half of these, and the others have no known cause. V and J calls and clone size are copied from that table; D and trimming were computed from the DNA. The sample table contains some 320,000 clones; only one count was recorded for roughly 89% of them. Of the sample, approximately 4.7% is held by the ten largest clones.

The source material was PBMCs or T cells enriched from blood (not recorded which). This receptor was obtained from a man in his fifties or sixties who had recovered from COVID-19. The V and J genes are TRBV6-2 or TRBV6-3 and TRBJ1-4, and possibly TRBD1, on 6 matching bases. The CDR3 region: CASSYSMGAPGQEKLFF. The DNA sequence is as follows: TGTGCCAGCAGTTACTCGATGGGCGCGCCAGGACAGGAAAAACTGTTTTTT.